The entry that follows covers one T cell receptor (beta chain) sequence. This clone was recorded a few times. Its antigen is not yet known. Base-call qualities are not available, and no considerably larger clone is one nucleotide away. The entry originates in a study of shared clonotypes between healthy human individuals (TCRdb year 2020). For the wider study: Three men and two women, aged 18 to 49 years, made up the cohort. For each donor, CD4 naive and CD4 memory were each given three plates, CD8 naive was given two plates, and CD8 memory was given one plate. Blood TCR repertoires of roughly five healthy adults were deeply sequenced to estimate repertoire size and the extent of clonotype sharing between individuals. Libraries were prepared and TCR repertoires were sequenced by different laboratories using diverse techniques, in order to increase sequencing depth and limit assay-specific biases. Each donor's leukapheresis produced roughly between roughly 0.9 and 9 billion PBMCs.

For the CD8 naive samples, CD45RO-negative cells were positively selected for CCR7, yielding a CD45RA+CCR7+ population from which TemRA cells were excluded. Donors were healthy HIV-negative adults with no recently reported acute infections or vaccinations. Every donor was a Caucasian adult residing in Nashville, Tennessee, USA. Blood was obtained by leukapheresis, after which PBMCs were separated by Ficoll-Histopaque density gradient centrifugation and cryopreserved in liquid nitrogen vapor phase. Analytical flow cytometry was used to check the purity and quantity of each magnetically sorted T cell population. From each sorted fraction, genomic DNA was isolated and quantified by UV absorbance on a Nanodrop 2000c. Using the deep immunoSEQ assay, multiplex PCR amplified TCR CDR3 regions from genomic DNA. For each cell subset, the extracted genomic DNA was distributed evenly across all wells of several immunoSEQ 96-well plates, and each plate served as one replicate. For sorted subsets, 200 to 250 ng of genomic DNA, equivalent to 25,000 to 30,000 T cell genomes, went into each replicate PCR. Purified libraries were quantified with a Qubit 3.0 fluorometer, sized on a Bioanalyzer 2100, and re-quantified with the KAPA Library Quantification kit. Every immunoSEQ 96-well plate was sequenced on a separate single-read 150-cycle Illumina NextSeq 550 flow cell. Under the source paper's analysis protocol: The immunoSEQ output contained only junctional sequences without quality scores, so filtering could not match that applied to full-length reads. To assign V/J genes and CDR3, sequences were annotated using PyIR, a Python wrapper for IgBLAST v1.9, with IMGT germline references. Reads were removed for weak V/J assignments (E-value above 1e-6), missing CDR3, stop codons, out-of-frame junctions, or ambiguous translated residues. A V3J clonotype was defined by an identical inferred V gene, J gene, and CDR3 amino acid sequence. The percentage overlap between two repertoires was calculated by dividing the number of shared unique clonotypes by the size of the smaller repertoire. RTK rarefaction, the Chao1 estimator, and Recon v2.1 estimates of unobserved clonotypes were used to assess repertoire richness. Generation probabilities were computed with OLGA for all TCRbeta clonotypes obtained by the gDNA method from four donors. As stored in TCRdb, this immuneACCESS dataset retains in-frame rearrangements with V and J assigned. A fraction of the clones does not appear; measured against another copy, unresolved V genes explain less than half of the discrepancy, and the remainder lacks a known reason. The DNA gave D and trimming, while V, J and clone size come from that table. The sample yields around 2,100,000 clones; around 96% were counted once. The ten largest clones take up more than 0.95% of the sample.

Results and caveats for the whole study, not just this receptor: Sampling was restricted to blood, and TCR repertoires in tissue are likely to differ from TCR repertoires in blood. Even with the large sequencing depth, rarefaction of the sorted-subset datasets indicated that sequencing was incomplete. Higher generation probabilities were observed for clonotypes shared by all four sorted-subset donors than for non-shared clonotypes. Sharing across a few donors was observed for approximately 4.6% of naive CD4, 3% to 4% of naive CD8, about 2.3% of memory CD4, and roughly 0.4% of memory CD8 clonotypes. Naive subsets generally had larger estimated clonotype richness than memory subsets. Because the study included only a small number of donors, the genetic and exposure-history diversity represented was limited. Pairwise subsampling indicated that sequencing depth was expected to affect the degree of clonotype sharing among donors.

CDR1 and CDR2, looked up from the germline V gene (reference sequence), are MNHEY and SMNVEV. The CDR3 starts with the cysteine, ends with the phenylalanine, and has 13 residues. This entry keeps only the CDR3 DNA: 39 bases, framed from base 1. Here V drops 7 bases and J drops 4 bases, and the junction holds 6 bases not matched to any gene. The rearrangement combines TRBV27 with TRBJ1-2, with TRBD1 matching 7 junction bases. The clonotype originates from a man younger than 35 in good health. Sequenced sample: naive CD8+ T cells sorted from blood. The cell subset or site tag for this specimen amounts to: CD45RA+CCR7+. The CDR3 protein: CASKPGQSYGYTF. DNA sequence: TGTGCCAGCAAACCGGGACAGAGCTATGGCTACACCTTC.